This TCR beta chain comes out of a study of STAT3 mutations in large granular lymphocyte leukemia. Study findings and constraints: At least one immunodominant TCR beta clonotype appeared in every T-cell large granular lymphocyte leukemia patient.

As regards this clone: The antigen is not known.

CDR1 SQVTM and CDR2 ANQGSEA come from the germline V gene. The CDR3 has 15 amino acids. The junction had 12 bases not matched to a gene; V was cut back by 6 bases and J by 3 bases. The protocol was immunoSEQ multiplex PCR, while the TCRdb copy is restricted to in-frame clones and leaves out a portion. The table shows about 12,000 clones, with approximately 81% occurring only once. Sequencing was carried out using peripheral blood mononuclear cells. The V and J genes are TRBV29-1 and TRBJ2-3; 7 bases fit TRBD2. The source is a man between 60 and 70 years old with T-cell large granular lymphocyte leukemia. Some clones in this sample may be carry-over from other donors' samples. This CDR3 is CSVLRLAGRTDTQYF. In nucleotides, the CDR3 is TGCAGCGTCCTGCGACTAGCCGGGCGGACAGATACGCAGTATTTT.